The clone carrying this T cell receptor (beta chain) has a single count. The sample comes from a study of OX40 agonist ivuxolimab in advanced cancers. Overall study: Patients were treated with ivuxolimab, an agonistic anti-OX40 (CD134) antibody. Ivuxolimab, which patients received intravenously every 2 weeks, was dosed at 0.01 to 10 mg/kg. Each dose-escalation patient presented with hepatocellular carcinoma, melanoma, renal cell or head and neck cancer.

Method: immunoSEQ multiplex PCR; TCRdb's copy keeps in-frame clones and lacks some. The data show tens of thousands of clones, around 90% seen once. V shed 4 bases and J shed 6 bases, with 9 bases lying between them. The CDR3 runs 11 residues. Germline V gene sequence: CDR1 SQVTM, CDR2 ANQGSEA. Sequences were derived from CD4+ or CD8+ T cells sorted from blood, sampled in a trial of the OX40 agonist ivuxolimab. The TCR originated in an adult with an advanced solid tumor such as melanoma, head and neck, liver or kidney cancer. This chain connects TRBV29-1 to TRBJ1-2, with D tentatively TRBD1 (5 bases). CDR3 nucleotides: TGCAGCGTTGGGGGCAGGGATGGCTACACCTTC. Translated: CSVGGRDGYTF.